The clone carrying this T cell receptor (beta chain) was observed at least ten times. The data were obtained in a study of regulatory T cells in long-lasting Graves disease. Time point noted: newly diagnosed GD, antithyroid drugs for less than 3 months. From RNA extracted from PBMCs, the TCR library was made. CDR3-region Arm-PCR and iRepertoire HTBI primers produced the TCR beta libraries. MiXCR, applied by TCRdb to the multiplex PCR reads, yields one record per CDR3 protein. The profile covers 380,000 or so distinct CDR3 sequences, with 16% appearing a single time and over 20% taken by the ten largest. Germline assignment: CDR1 SGHRS and CDR2 YFSETQ. The trim removed 0 bases at V and 4 bases at J, leaving 9 bases unmatched. CDR3 length: 17 amino acids. In addition, the sample was reused for a study of T cells in Graves' hyperthyroidism and ophthalmopathy. That publication notes: Across 18 months, stable Graves' hyperthyroidism was marked by no progression to ophthalmopathy.

Sequences were derived from peripheral blood mononuclear cells (PBMCs), sampled at new diagnosis, from a patient treated with antithyroid drugs. This chain uses TRBV5-1 with TRBJ2-3; 9 bases agree with TRBD2. This TCR came from a woman aged 18-30 years with Graves disease. The chain's CDR3 is CASSLDGASGKSDTQYF. CDR3 DNA: TGCGCCAGCAGCTTGGATGGGGCTAGCGGGAAGTCAGATACGCAGTATTTT.